The sequence of this T cell receptor beta chain was determined in a study of spatial heterogeneity in lung cancer. Overall study context: Consistent detection of more beta-chain than alpha-chain sequences was observed.

MiXCR was run by TCRdb on the 5' RACE reads, yielding one entry per CDR3 protein. Among about 8,600 distinct CDR3 sequences listed, 4% to 5% were seen once. This clonotype was observed at least ten times. This CDR3 has 16 amino acids. The V and J ends lost 3 bases and 4 bases, in that order; junction bases with no gene match: 9. Per the germline V gene, CDR1 is DFQATT and CDR2 is SNEGSKA (reference sequence). Indicated time point: sample taken at primary tumor resection. Unsorted whole RNA from tumor, nontumor lung or frozen PBMC underwent sequencing. The sequence derives from a male donor with early-stage non-small cell lung cancer. Sequencing used PBMCs, obtained at surgery. J is TRBJ1-6 and V is TRBV20-1; 7 bases are shared with TRBD1. The CDR3 is CSASVGTAVYNSPLHF. The CDR3 DNA reads as TGCAGTGCTAGCGTCGGGACAGCGGTATATAATTCACCCCTCCACTTT.